A single T cell receptor beta chain is shown here with its context. What antigen it recognizes has not been identified. The germline V gene (reference sequence) gives CDR1 as MNHEY and CDR2 as SMNVEV. The CDR3, cysteine through phenylalanine, is 14 amino acids long. Solely the CDR3 DNA is kept, with 42 bases framed from the first base. V is trimmed back by 3 bases and J by 6 bases, and the junction contains 5 bases that no gene match accounts for. This sample is part of a study of control samples from healthy donors and cancer patients (TCRdb year 2020). Libraries were built with the immunoSEQ multiplex PCR assay. In its TCRdb copy, this immuneACCESS table keeps in-frame sequences only and misses some clones. Where compared with another copy, unresolved V genes explain less than half of these, and the others have no known cause. The sample table records about 190,000 clones. The leading ten clones occupy 2% to 2.5% of the sample.

The sequence came from a woman in her twenties or thirties in good health. The rearranged segments are TRBV27 and TRBJ1-2, and TRBD1 matches 9 of the central bases. Sequencing was done on a sample of blood. This receptor has the CDR3 CASSFTTGGDGYTF. The bases read TGTGCCAGCAGTTTCACAACAGGGGGCGATGGCTACACCTTC.